What follows are 20 T cell receptor beta chains derived from one specimen sequenced in a study of T cell responses to AZD1222 COVID-19 vaccine. TCRdb's table, derived via immunoSEQ multiplex PCR, lists solely in-frame clones and lacks some. Of about 130,000 clones in the sample, roughly 87% were seen once. The sample here was peripheral blood, taken 28 days after the second AZD1222 dose. Receptors were obtained from an adult who received the AZD1222 COVID-19 vaccine.

V is TRBV18 and J is TRBJ2-2, with 7 bases aligning to TRBD1. This CDR3 is built from 16 residues. Germline CDR1 and CDR2: KGHSH and LQKENI. After removal of 0 bases from V and 7 bases from J, the junction contained 8 bases not matched to a gene. CDR3 region: CASSPPSGGSGGELFF. The CDR3 region has the DNA TGTGCCAGCTCACCACCATCAGGGGGAAGTGGCGGGGAGCTGTTTTTT.

Regarding this clone: Because the CDR3's place on the DNA is in doubt, the DNA is left out and the CDR3 is given as listed by TCRdb. V is TRBV12-5 and J is TRBJ1-1. The CDR3 extends over 15 residues, inclusive of both ends. Germline CDR1 is LGHNT and CDR2 is FRNRAP. The CDR3: CASGLGTGDNTEAFF.

The V and J genes are TRBV7-9 and TRBJ1-4; D is unclear. The CDR3 is made up of 14 amino acids. Germline loops: CDR1 SEHNR, CDR2 FQNEAQ (reference sequence). With 8 bases removed from V and 4 bases from J, the gap between germline ends came to 14 bases. The CDR3 DNA is TGTGCCAGCGAAACGGCAGGCGGTAATGAAAAACTGTTTTTT. Translated: CASETAGGNEKLFF. The complete variable domain, with remaining parts taken from reference TRBV7-9 and TRBJ1-4, reads DTGVSQNPRHKITKRGQNVTFRCDPISEHNRLYWYRQTLGQGPEFLTYFQNEAQLEKSRLLSDRFSAERPKGSFSTLEIQRTEQGDSAMYLCASETAGGNEKLFFGSGTQLSVL.

The chain joins TRBV7-2 to TRBJ1-6, with 9 bases lining up with TRBD1. The J segment lost 10 bases and the V segment lost 5 bases, leaving 6 bases of the junction unmatched. The CDR3 loop spans 14 amino acids. Germline-derived CDR1 and CDR2 are SGHTA and FQGNSA. For the CDR3, the DNA is TGTGCCAGCAGCCCGGGACAGGGAGGATCACCCCTCCACTTT. This gives the protein CASSPGQGGSPLHF.

The chain uses TRBV3-1 (or the pseudogene TRBV3-2) and TRBJ1-2, with TRBD1 matching 8 bases. The CDR3 has 17 amino acids. Losses at the gene ends were 0 bases for V and 2 bases for J; bases not matched to a gene: 8. Germline V gene data show CDR1 as LGHDT and CDR2 as YNNKEL (reference sequence). In DNA, the CDR3 is TGTGCCAGCAGCCAAGAAACCGGGACAGGCTACAACTATGGCTACACCTTC. It is translated as CASSQETGTGYNYGYTF.

The rearrangement joins TRBV4-1 to TRBJ2-1; TRBD2 matches at 14 bases. Germline V CDR1 and CDR2: MGHRA, YSYEKL. V lost 1 base and J lost 7; bases outside the gene matches: 3. The CDR3 has 16 residues. The CDR3 region has the DNA TGCGCCAGCAGCCAAGGACTAGCGGGAGGGGTTAATGAGCAGTTCTTC. Amino acids: CASSQGLAGGVNEQFF.

The rearrangement uses TRBV27 and TRBJ2-7; D tentatively fits TRBD1 or TRBD2 (5 bases each). With 5 bases removed from V and 0 bases from J, the gap between germline ends came to 8 bases. There are 13 residues in the CDR3. The V gene's germline CDR1 is MNHEY and CDR2 SMNVEV (reference sequence). DNA for the CDR3: TGTGCCAGCAGTGGGGCGGGCTCCTACGAGCAGTACTTC. This translates into CASSGAGSYEQYF.

This chain connects TRBV25-1 to TRBJ2-3, with 7 positions matching TRBD1. The germline V gene encodes CDR1 MGHDK and CDR2 SYGVNS. The CDR3 is 14 amino acids. The V segment lost 5 bases and the J segment 2 bases; nucleotides outside the gene matches: 4. The CDR3 DNA sequence: TGTGCCAGCAGTCCGGGACAGTTCACAGATACGCAGTATTTT. This gives the protein CASSPGQFTDTQYF.

The chain carries TRBV14 and TRBJ1-1; D unclear. V was clipped by 4 bases and J by 3 bases, with 9 bases between them. The CDR3 contains 13 residues. Germline CDR1 reads SGHDN; CDR2 reads FVKESK. In DNA, the CDR3 is TGTGCCAGCAGCCGAAGGGTGGACACTGAAGCTTTCTTT. It is translated as CASSRRVDTEAFF.

The genes are TRBV6-5 and TRBJ1-1; D gene uncertain. Germline CDR1 and CDR2: MNHEY and SVGAGI. The CDR3 extends over 15 amino acids. Trimming cost V 2 bases and J 0 bases, with 10 bases left between them. In nucleotides, the CDR3 is TGTGCCAGCAGTTACGGAGGGATTTTGAACACTGAAGCTTTCTTT. Its translation is CASSYGGILNTEAFF.

The chain joins TRBV5-1 to TRBJ1-2; unclear D gene. The CDR3 contains 15 residues. The germline V gene has CDR1 SGHRS and CDR2 YFSETQ. Trimming took 4 bases from V and 8 from J, leaving 21 bases between them. CDR3 DNA sequence: TGCGCCAGCAGCCGTGATGGCATCCCCCAGGAGGGCTACACCTTC. It yields the protein CASSRDGIPQEGYTF.

The chain combines TRBV7-9 with TRBJ1-6, with a weak D call TRBD1 (6 bases). V was cut by 1 base and J by 2 bases, with 12 bases left in between. Germline V lookup: CDR1 SEHNR, CDR2 FQNEAQ (reference sequence). The CDR3 is made up of 17 amino acids. In nucleotides, the CDR3 is TGTGCCAGCAGCTTAGGTACAGGGTGGACCTATAATTCACCCCTCCACTTT. The encoded protein is CASSLGTGWTYNSPLHF.

This clone was observed once. V is TRBV25-1 and J is TRBJ1-4, with D possibly being TRBD1 (5 bases). V dropped 6 bases and J dropped 5 bases, with 10 bases sitting between them. The CDR3 runs 13 residues. CDR1 MGHDK and CDR2 SYGVNS come from the germline V gene. The CDR3 DNA follows: TGTGCCAGCAGAGGAGGGACCAATGAAAAACTGTTTTTT. Protein: CASRGGTNEKLFF.

The V and J genes are TRBV5-6 and TRBJ1-2; D unclear. CDR1 SGHDT and CDR2 YYEEEE come from the germline V gene. The V and J ends lost 2 bases and 3 bases respectively, with 5 bases between them. The CDR3 sequence is 12 residues long. The CDR3 region is CASSFYYYGYTF. The CDR3 DNA reads as TGTGCCAGCAGCTTCTATTACTATGGCTACACCTTC.

The V call is TRBV5-4, the J call TRBJ1-1; D ambiguous. This CDR3 has 13 amino acids. Per the germline V gene, CDR1 is SGHNT and CDR2 is YYREEE (reference sequence). The V gene lost 0 bases and the J gene lost 5 bases, with 8 bases spanning the gap. The CDR3 loop reads CASSLESRTEAFF. DNA for the CDR3: TGTGCCAGCAGCTTGGAATCGAGAACTGAAGCTTTCTTT. The full variable domain, its missing parts supplied by reference TRBV5-4 and TRBJ1-1, is ETGVTQSPTHLIKTRGQQVTLRCSSQSGHNTVSWYQQALGQGPQFIFQYYREEENGRGNFPPRFSGLQFPNYSSELNVNALELDDSALYLCASSLESRTEAFFGQGTRLTVV.

The V and J genes are TRBV29-1 and TRBJ1-4; no reliable D call. In germline, CDR1 is SQVTM, CDR2 ANQGSEA. There are 15 residues in the CDR3. Trimming stripped 4 bases from V and 0 bases from J, with 12 bases between. CDR3 nucleotides: TGCAGCGTTGGCGACACATCTGCAACTAATGAAAAACTGTTTTTT. Translated, it gives CSVGDTSATNEKLFF.

The chain joins TRBV12-3 or TRBV12-4 to TRBJ1-5; tentatively, D is TRBD1 (5 bases). The CDR3 consists of 13 residues. Trimming cost V 10 bases and J 9 bases, with 19 bases left between them. The CDR3 nucleotides are TGTGCCACCCGACAGCGGCTCATGGCGCCCCAGCATTTT. Its translation is CATRQRLMAPQHF.

A word on this clone: At one of its ends the junction is not consistent with the germline gene, which may arise from a read error. The rearrangement uses TRBV28 and TRBJ2-4; weak D call: TRBD1 (6 bases). The CDR3 length is 12 residues. CDR1 and CDR2 from the germline V gene are MDHEN and SYDVKM. The CDR3: CASSLVLGHPNF. Here the CDR3 DNA reads TGTGCCAGCAGTTTAGTACTGGGACACCCTAACTTC.

The chain uses TRBV6-5 and TRBJ1-3; D gene unclear. Germline CDR1 reads MNHEY; CDR2 reads SVGAGI. This CDR3 is 15 amino acids long. V was shortened by 0 bases and J by 0 bases, with 6 bases between the two germline ends. The DNA for the CDR3 is TGTGCCAGCAGTTACTCCTGGAGCTCTGGAAACACCATATATTTT. It yields the protein CASSYSWSSGNTIYF.

The table lists this clone with a few counts. The chain uses TRBV11-3 and TRBJ1-3; D gene ambiguous. The V end lost 1 base, the J end lost 0 bases, and 7 bases lay between the germline ends. Looked up from germline, CDR1 is SGHNT and CDR2 is YENEEA. The CDR3 sequence is 15 residues long. This CDR3 is CASSLGSSSGNTIYF. DNA of the CDR3: TGTGCCAGCAGCTTAGGTTCGAGCTCTGGAAACACCATATATTTT.